A selection of T cell receptor beta chains follows, all from one sample in a study of radiation and T cells in renal cell carcinoma. The repertoire was sequenced with immunoSEQ multiplex PCR; TCRdb's copy has only in-frame clones and lacks some. Of more than 95,000 clones listed, around 81% were seen once; the top ten hold roughly 6.2%. Here the sequenced sample was blood, taken from a patient whose treatment included radiotherapy and nephrectomy. The receptors were gathered from a man aged 50-60 years with renal cell carcinoma. CDR3s include the opening cysteine and the closing phenylalanine or tryptophan. A D gene is named only where the DNA matches it firmly.

V	D	J	CDR3	DNA
TRBV4-1	.	TRBJ2-3	CASSQDPGRDTQYF	TGCGCCAGCAGCCAAGACCCGGGCCGGGATACGCAGTATTTT
TRBV11-2	TRBD2	TRBJ2-7	CASSLSGGSSYEQYF	TGTGCCAGCAGCTTAAGCGGGGGGAGCTCCTACGAGCAGTACTTC
TRBV9	TRBD1	TRBJ1-2	CASSPWRQGMGGYTF	TGTGCCAGCAGCCCCTGGCGACAGGGGATGGGGGGCTACACCTTC
TRBV5-5	.	TRBJ1-3	CASSLGRSGNTIYF	TGTGCCAGCAGCTTGGGAAGGTCTGGAAACACCATATATTTT
TRBV20-1	.	TRBJ2-7	CSARRGYEQYF	TGCAGTGCTAGAAGGGGATACGAGCAGTACTTC
TRBV29-1	TRBD2	TRBJ2-5	CSVSGTSGHRRGETQYF	TGCAGCGTCTCCGGGACTAGCGGACACAGGAGAGGGGAGACCCAGTACTTC
TRBV29-1	.	TRBJ2-1	CSVVRLGRPNEQFF	TGCAGCGTTGTCCGGCTAGGGCGGCCCAATGAGCAGTTCTTC
TRBV7-9	.	TRBJ1-2	CASSLGAGSDYGYTF	TGTGCCAGCAGCTTAGGGGCAGGGAGCGACTATGGCTACACCTTC
TRBV4-2	.	TRBJ1-1	CASSLHSVGHTEAFF	TGTGCCAGCAGCCTTCATTCGGTGGGCCACACTGAAGCTTTCTTT
TRBV6-1	TRBD1	TRBJ2-7	CASRVPTGASYEQYF	TGTGCCAGCAGAGTACCGACAGGGGCCTCCTACGAGCAGTACTTC